Detailed here is one TCR beta chain. This CDR3 contains 16 residues. The ends lost 2 bases at V and 3 bases at J; junction bases unmatched: 9. Germline V gene lookup returns CDR1 SGHAT and CDR2 FQNNGV. The sequenced target, TCR beta, came from blood CD8+ and CD4+ T cells. It was treatment-naive patients with stable or active relapsing-remitting disease who made up the multiple sclerosis controls. FACS was used to enrich TEMRA cells, whereas the CD8+ and CD4+ T cells were obtained by negative isolation. Random hexamers were used to reverse transcribe about 0.5 to 1 ug of RNA. The amplification used immunoSEQ multiplex PCR on TCR beta CDR3; it spanned 54 Vbeta and 13 Jbeta. A single record per CDR3 protein comes from TCRdb applying MiXCR to the immunoSEQ multiplex PCR reads. The sample includes around 130,000 distinct CDR3 sequences, approximately 89% seen only once; the top ten take 0.24%. This sample is drawn from a study of CD8 T cells in Susac syndrome.

The TCR originated in a human donor with multiple sclerosis. Sequenced input: CD8+ T cells from PBMCs. The chain couples TRBV11-2 to TRBJ2-7; 8 bases are shared with TRBD1. CDR3 sequence (DNA): TGTGCCAGCAGCTTAACTTCCGGGACAGGTGTCTACGAGCAGTACTTC. It is translated as CASSLTSGTGVYEQYF.